Included here is one TCR beta chain sequence, with context. Its antigen remains unidentified. CDR3 length equals 13 residues. Trimming took off 5 bases at V and 1 base at J, with 8 bases between the two ends. The data were obtained in a study of T cell responses to AZD1222 COVID-19 vaccine. General study results and limits: Unmutated regions of variants are reportedly targeted by nearly half of spike-specific TCRs. After the peak T cell response, and only then, were repertoires sampled. An increase in Spike-specific TCR breadth and depth was observed after two AZD1222 doses. Females outnumbered males among donors, who were mostly white British; clonal diversity was possibly underestimated.

Sequencing was performed with immunoSEQ multiplex PCR; in TCRdb, only in-frame clones are kept and a portion is missing. The sample shows more than 95,000 clones, approximately 90% of them seen only once. Sequencing used peripheral blood, obtained 28 days after the second AZD1222 dose. The receptor was isolated from an adult who received the AZD1222 COVID-19 vaccine. This sequence joins TRBV12-3 or TRBV12-4 and TRBJ1-1, with D unresolved. CDR3 sequence (DNA): TGTGCCAGCAGTCCCACAGAGAACACTGAAGCTTTCTTT. It is translated as CASSPTENTEAFF.